This entry lists 7 T cell receptor beta chains sequenced from one sample in a study of cytomegalovirus exposure and HLA in healthy donors. The PCR made use of 60 Vbeta and 13 Jbeta primers. Repertoires were generated with immunoSEQ multiplex PCR, while TCRdb's copy carries only in-frame clones and drops some. Of 110,000 or so clones in the sample, over 70% are singletons; the top ten hold roughly 3%. Sequencing was carried out using PBMCs. The receptor set was obtained from a woman aged 40 to 50 in good health and CMV-seropositive.

This clone occurred a few times. The chain links TRBV5-1 to TRBJ2-7; 10 positions match TRBD1. V lost 3 bases and J lost 3; bases outside the gene matches: 6. Germline lookup yields CDR1 SGHRS and CDR2 YFSETQ. This CDR3 is 15 amino acids long. CDR3 residues: CASSWGGQGNYEQYF. CDR3 in DNA: TGCGCCAGCAGCTGGGGGGGACAGGGGAACTACGAGCAGTACTTC.

The gene calls are TRBV7-9 and TRBJ2-2; 7 bases map to TRBD1. Germline V gene data show CDR1 as SEHNR and CDR2 as FQNEAQ (reference sequence). The trim removed 3 bases at V and 2 bases at J, leaving 6 bases unmatched. The CDR3 sequence is 16 residues long. CDR3 loop: CASSFLDRANTGELFF. The CDR3, as DNA: TGTGCCAGCAGCTTCCTCGACAGGGCAAACACCGGGGAGCTGTTTTTT. The full variable domain, its missing parts supplied by reference TRBV7-9 and TRBJ2-2, is DTGVSQNPRHKITKRGQNVTFRCDPISEHNRLYWYRQTLGQGPEFLTYFQNEAQLEKSRLLSDRFSAERPKGSFSTLEIQRTEQGDSAMYLCASSFLDRANTGELFFGEGSRLTVL.

The chain combines TRBV29-1 with TRBJ2-2, with 7 bases identical to TRBD1. This CDR3 is 14 amino acids long. The trim removed 7 bases at V and 1 base at J, leaving 6 bases unmatched. From germline, CDR1 is SQVTM and CDR2 ANQGSEA. CDR3 protein: CSAPGQLNTGELFF. The CDR3 DNA reads as TGCAGCGCTCCGGGACAGCTGAACACCGGGGAGCTGTTTTTT.

The CDR3: CASSQEDRSSYEQYF. The CDR3 bases are TGTGCCAGCAGCCAAGAGGACAGAAGCTCCTACGAGCAGTACTTC. The chain employs TRBV4-2 and TRBJ2-7, with D possibly being TRBD1 (6 bases). The V end was cut by 0 bases, the J end by 0 bases, with 9 bases between. Germline V gives CDR1 LGHNA, CDR2 YNFKEQ. This CDR3 comprises 15 residues.

The J gene is TRBJ1-2, the V gene TRBV28; D gene uncertain. V gave up 3 bases and J gave up 1 base, with 18 bases separating them. There are 17 residues in the CDR3. The germline CDR1 and CDR2 sequences are MDHEN and SYDVKM. The CDR3 DNA reads TGTGCCAGCAGTTTGGCCGAAATGACATTCTTTAACTATGGCTACACCTTC. Translated: CASSLAEMTFFNYGYTF.

V gene TRBV28 combines with J gene TRBJ2-7; no clear D. The CDR3 loop spans 14 amino acids. Trimming shortened V by 4 bases and J by 0 bases, and 10 bases separated the two germline ends. CDR1 is MDHEN and CDR2 is SYDVKM in the germline V gene. CDR3 sequence: CASSYGRPSYEQYF. In DNA, the CDR3 is TGTGCCAGCAGTTATGGCAGGCCCTCCTACGAGCAGTACTTC.

This clone was detected only a few times. J is TRBJ1-5 and V is TRBV27; the D gene is possibly TRBD1 (6 bases). The CDR3 covers 15 residues. Germline CDR1 MNHEY, CDR2 SMNVEV (reference sequence). V was trimmed by 4 bases and J by 4 bases, leaving 14 bases between them. CDR3 sequence: CASSYGTLGNQPQHF. The CDR3 coding sequence is TGTGCCAGCAGTTACGGGACATTAGGGAATCAGCCCCAGCATTTT.